The present T cell receptor beta chain was sequenced within a study of blood T cell repertoires in COVID-19. Assay used: immunoSEQ multiplex PCR; TCRdb lists only in-frame clones, some missing. The sample holds fewer than 300,000 clones, about 85% seen once. V was clipped by 0 bases and J by 4 bases, with 11 bases between them. Germline V gives CDR1 SGHDT, CDR2 YYEEEE. The CDR3 is made up of 15 amino acids. V is TRBV5-6 and J is TRBJ1-5; D is possibly TRBD1 (5 bases). This receptor was identified in a human donor with COVID-19, enrolled during active disease. The donor label of this sample is uncertain. The sample comprised peripheral blood. In DNA form, the CDR3 reads TGTGCCAGCAGCTTGGAGATGGGGGGAAATCAGCCCCAGCATTTT. Translation gives CASSLEMGGNQPQHF. The full variable domain, rest sourced from reference TRBV5-6 and TRBJ1-5, is DAGVTQSPTHLIKTRGQQVTLRCSPKSGHDTVSWYQQALGQGPQFIFQYYEEEERQRGNFPDRFSGHQFPNYSSELNVNALLLGDSALYLCASSLEMGGNQPQHFGDGTRLSIL.